These T cell receptor beta chains were read from a single sample in a study of T cell changes during pregnancy in multiple sclerosis. Some clones are missing from TCRdb's copy, which holds only in-frame ones; the method was immunoSEQ multiplex PCR. The table includes roughly 64,000 clones, approximately 90% detected once. Here the sequenced sample was peripheral blood, taken in the second trimester of pregnancy. The receptors derive from a female donor with multiple sclerosis, enrolled in a pregnancy study. Both conserved end residues are part of each CDR3. D genes are given only for firm matches. Clone sizes are given selectively: once, few, many, or a class where the clone is expanded.

d_call j_call v_call clone_size cdr3_aa cdr3_nt
TRBD2 TRBJ2-3 TRBV2 NA CASSEHLRGGTDTQYF TGTGCCAGCAGTGAGCACCTGCGGGGGGGCACAGATACGCAGTATTTT
TRBD1 TRBJ2-7 TRBV6-6 NA CASSVPKTGQTYEQYF TGTGCCAGCAGTGTCCCGAAGACAGGGCAGACCTACGAGCAGTACTTC
NA TRBJ1-2 TRBV20-1 NA CSARAGYGYTF TGCAGTGCTAGAGCAGGGTATGGCTACACCTTC
TRBD2 TRBJ2-1 TRBV9 NA CASTGGLVYNEQFF TGTGCCAGCACCGGGGGGTTGGTCTACAATGAGCAGTTCTTC
NA TRBJ1-1 TRBV5-4 NA CASSLPGTGFTEAFF TGTGCCAGCAGCCTACCCGGAACAGGGTTCACTGAAGCTTTCTTT
NA TRBJ1-6 TRBV7-2 NA CAGSRGSGNSPLHF TGTGCCGGCTCAAGGGGTTCCGGTAATTCACCCCTCCACTTT
TRBD1 TRBJ1-2 TRBV19 NA CASSINRVRDRNYGYTF TGTGCCAGTAGTATTAACCGGGTCAGGGACAGGAACTATGGCTACACCTTC
TRBD1 TRBJ2-7 TRBV5-1 NA CASSRTGRIREQYF TGCGCCAGCAGCCGGACAGGCCGGATACGAGAGCAGTACTTC
TRBD1 TRBJ1-1 TRBV5-1 NA CASSLAPGGGGTEAFF TGCGCCAGCAGCTTGGCCCCCGGAGGGGGCGGTACTGAAGCTTTCTTT
NA TRBJ1-3 TRBV9 NA CASSVGASPSGNTIYF TGTGCCAGCAGCGTAGGGGCCTCCCCCTCTGGAAACACCATATATTTT
NA TRBJ2-5 TRBV19 few CASSAALNHGNSQETQYF TGTGCCAGTAGTGCGGCCCTTAACCATGGAAATTCCCAAGAGACCCAGTACTTC
NA TRBJ1-3 TRBV6-1 NA CASTRLGSGNTIYF TGTGCCAGCACCCGACTGGGCTCTGGAAACACCATATATTTT
NA TRBJ1-2 TRBV28 NA CASSYTGLGRSYGYTF TGTGCCAGCAGTTATACGGGTTTAGGTCGTAGCTATGGCTACACCTTC
NA TRBJ1-5 TRBV30 NA CAWGRTVLDQPQHF TGTGCCTGGGGAAGGACAGTCTTGGATCAGCCCCAGCATTTT
TRBD1 TRBJ1-1 TRBV5-4 few CASRQTGVNTEAFF TGTGCCAGCAGACAAACAGGGGTGAACACTGAAGCTTTCTTT
NA TRBJ1-1 TRBV13 NA CASSFRPGGDTEAFF TGTGCCAGCAGCTTCCGCCCGGGGGGGGACACTGAAGCTTTCTTT
TRBD1 TRBJ2-7 TRBV7-9 NA CASTSDRAYEQYF TGTGCCAGCACCTCTGACAGGGCCTACGAGCAGTACTTC
TRBD1 TRBJ1-4 TRBV19 NA CASSIPRGTNEKLFF TGTGCCAGTAGTATCCCCAGGGGGACTAATGAAAAACTGTTTTTT
NA TRBJ1-6 TRBV2 NA CASSETGVSYNSPLHF TGTGCCAGCAGTGAGACGGGGGTCTCCTATAATTCACCCCTCCACTTT
NA TRBJ2-3 TRBV12-5 once CASGPTSGGMDTQYF TGTGCTAGTGGTCCAACGTCTGGGGGGATGGATACGCAGTATTTT
TRBD1 TRBJ2-1 TRBV11-3 NA CASSFGQGWEQFF TGTGCCAGCAGCTTCGGACAGGGCTGGGAGCAGTTCTTC
NA TRBJ1-1 TRBV20-1 NA CSATSLSEAFF TGCAGTGCTACCTCCCTCAGTGAAGCTTTCTTT
NA TRBJ2-3 TRBV4-3 NA CASSQDPNAPTDTQYF TGCGCCAGCAGCCAAGACCCCAATGCGCCAACAGATACGCAGTATTTT
TRBD2 TRBJ2-1 TRBV5-1 NA CASSLGLAASEQFF TGCGCCAGCAGCTTGGGGCTAGCGGCTAGTGAGCAGTTCTTC
NA TRBJ1-6 TRBV6-5 NA CASSLRGSPLHF TGTGCCAGCAGTCTACGGGGTTCACCCCTCCACTTT
NA TRBJ1-1 TRBV6-5 NA CASSYSRWLDTEAFF TGTGCCAGCAGTTACTCCAGGTGGTTGGACACTGAAGCTTTCTTT
TRBD1 TRBJ1-2 TRBV5-1 once CASSPGQGGGYGYTF TGCGCCAGCAGCCCCGGACAGGGGGGGGGCTATGGCTACACCTTC
NA TRBJ1-4 TRBV15 NA CATSRERPEANEKLFF TGTGCCACCAGCAGAGAAAGACCAGAGGCTAATGAAAAACTGTTTTTT
NA TRBJ1-4 TRBV9 NA CASSSRQGIGEKLFF TGTGCCAGCAGCTCACGCCAGGGGATTGGCGAAAAACTGTTTTTT